What follows are 20 T cell receptor beta chains derived from one specimen sequenced in a study of regulatory T cells in long-lasting Graves disease. The time point is: newly diagnosed GD, antithyroid drugs for less than 3 months. RNA isolated from PBMCs was used to make the TCR library. Arm-PCR of CDR3 regions and iRepertoire HTBI primers were used to build TCR beta libraries. Via MiXCR, TCRdb re-called the multiplex PCR reads, giving one row per CDR3 protein. The table has roughly 440,000 distinct CDR3 sequences, about 16% seen once. These data were also reused for a study on T cells in Graves' hyperthyroidism and ophthalmopathy.

The material was peripheral blood mononuclear cells (PBMCs), obtained at new diagnosis, from a patient treated with antithyroid drugs. These receptors were obtained from a woman aged 18-29 years with Graves disease.

This clonotype has a count of ten or more. The rearrangement joins TRBV28 to TRBJ2-7, with 11 bases matching TRBD1. The ends lost 6 bases at V and 5 bases at J; junction bases unmatched: 3. CDR1 MDHEN and CDR2 SYDVKM come from the germline V gene. This CDR3 is built from 13 residues. The CDR3 here is CASSPDRGHEQYF. CDR3 nucleotide sequence: TGTGCCAGCAGCCCGGACAGGGGGCACGAGCAGTACTTC.

The rearrangement uses TRBV27 and TRBJ1-1, with 8 bases matching TRBD1. The CDR3 runs to 15 residues. Germline values: CDR1 MNHEY, CDR2 SMNVEV (reference sequence). Unmatched junction bases numbered 5, after V lost 3 bases and J lost 2 bases. CDR3 coding DNA: TGTGCCAGCAGTTTCCGGGACAGGCAAAACACTGAAGCTTTCTTT. It yields the protein CASSFRDRQNTEAFF.

The table lists this clonotype with a few counts. The V call is TRBV12-3 or TRBV12-4, the J call TRBJ1-6, with a weak D call TRBD1 (6 bases). V was cut by 6 bases and J by 0 bases, with 18 bases left in between. This CDR3 is 18 amino acids long. The CDR3 region is CASRQGSGASSYNSPLHF. The CDR3 nucleotides read TGTGCCAGCAGACAGGGATCGGGGGCAAGCTCCTATAATTCACCCCTCCACTTT.

This clonotype appeared many times. This chain connects TRBV28 to TRBJ2-2, with TRBD2 identical over 9 bases. The CDR3 runs to 17 residues. In germline, CDR1 is MDHEN, CDR2 SYDVKM. V dropped 1 base and J dropped 2; count of bases not matched to a gene: 5. CDR3 sequence reads: CASSLYPSGTNTGELFF. CDR3 DNA: TGTGCCAGCAGTTTATATCCTAGCGGGACTAACACCGGGGAGCTGTTTTTT. Filled out from reference TRBV28 and TRBJ2-2, the complete variable domain reads DVKVTQSSRYLVKRTGEKVFLECVQDMDHENMFWYRQDPGLGLRLIYFSYDVKMKEKGDIPEGYSVSREKKERFSLILESASTNQTSMYLCASSLYPSGTNTGELFFGEGSRLTVL.

The chain links TRBV6-5 to TRBJ2-1; possible D gene TRBD1, 5 bases. The length of the CDR3 is 14 residues. Per the germline V gene, CDR1 is MNHEY and CDR2 is SVGAGI. Trimming took off 4 bases at V and 4 bases at J, with 11 bases between the two ends. CDR3 DNA: TGTGCCAGCAGTTTGGAGCAGGGATACAATGAGCAGTTCTTC. Its translation: CASSLEQGYNEQFF.

This clonotype appeared many times. The chain carries TRBV12-3 or TRBV12-4 and TRBJ2-3; D is possibly TRBD2 (6 bases). CDR3 size: 15 residues. V was cut by 3 bases and J by 0 bases, with 10 bases left in between. As DNA, the CDR3 is TGTGCCAGCAGTTTTAGCGGACAAAGCACAGATACGCAGTATTTT. It is translated as CASSFSGQSTDTQYF.

This clonotype has only a few counts. This chain links TRBV10-3 with TRBJ2-2; unclear D gene. Trimming stripped 7 bases from V and 1 base from J, with 10 bases between. Germline CDR1 reads ENHRY; CDR2 reads SYGVKD. The CDR3 contains 14 residues. The CDR3 region is CAIMETLNTGELFF. CDR3 nucleotides: TGTGCCATCATGGAGACATTGAACACCGGGGAGCTGTTTTTT.

This clonotype has just a few counts. The rearrangement links TRBV7-2 to TRBJ1-2, with D perhaps matching TRBD1 (6 bases). This CDR3 comprises 18 residues. Trimming shortened V by 5 bases and J by 8 bases, and 30 bases separated the two germline ends. CDR1 and CDR2 (germline): SGHTA, FQGNSA. CDR3 sequence: CASSPRKSSGTPSKGYTF. The CDR3 region has the DNA TGTGCCAGCAGCCCGCGAAAGAGTTCCGGGACACCAAGTAAAGGCTACACCTTC.

This clonotype occurred a few times. The genes are TRBV10-2 and TRBJ2-5; TRBD2 agrees at 9 bases. The junction had 3 bases not matched to a gene; V was cut back by 2 bases and J by 2 bases. This CDR3 is built from 15 residues. Germline V CDR1 and CDR2: WSHSY, SAAADI. The CDR3 DNA follows: TGCGCCAGCAGTGAGGTAGCGGGGGTGCAAGAGACCCAGTACTTC. Its translation is CASSEVAGVQETQYF.

Worth noting for this clonotype: A read error may explain this, as a much larger clone is one base away. The chain links TRBV18 to TRBJ2-7; TRBD1 might be the D (6 bases). The CDR3 extends over 14 amino acids. Germline CDR1 reads KGHSH; CDR2 reads LQKENI. CDR3 DNA: TGTGCCAGCTCACCATTAGGACAGTTCTACGAGCAGCACTTC. Its protein product is CASSPLGQFYEQHF. Filled out from reference TRBV18 and TRBJ2-7, the complete variable domain reads NAGVMQNPRHLVRRRGQEARLRCSPMKGHSHVYWYRQLPEEGLKFMVYLQKENIIDESGMPKERFSAEFPKEGPSILRIQQVVRGDSAAYFCASSPLGQFYEQHFGPGTRLTVT.

This clonotype was counted only a few times. V and J are TRBV6-2 or TRBV6-3 and TRBJ2-2; possibly TRBD1 for D (6 bases). This CDR3 comprises 15 residues. Germline loops: CDR1 MNHEY, CDR2 SVGEGT. Trimming pared 7 bases from V and 7 bases from J, leaving 19 bases between. CDR3 sequence (DNA): TGTGCCAGCACCCGCCCTCCTCAGGGGCGCGGGGAGCTGTTTTTT. Its translation: CASTRPPQGRGELFF.

There are many counts of this clonotype. The V gene is TRBV30, the J gene TRBJ1-1; 7 bases are a match to TRBD1. Germline V CDR1 and CDR2: GTSNPN, SVGIG (reference sequence). The CDR3 runs to 13 residues. Losses at the gene ends were 5 bases for V and 2 bases for J; bases not matched to a gene: 5. The CDR3 DNA reads TGTGCCTGGCACAGGGGACTCAACACTGAAGCTTTCTTT. Protein: CAWHRGLNTEAFF.

This chain connects TRBV20-1 to TRBJ2-1, with D perhaps TRBD2 (6 bases). With the DNA end fitting TRBJ2-3 better, the J assignment may be wrong. Germline CDR1 is DFQATT and CDR2 is SNEGSKA (reference sequence). CDR3 size: 16 residues. The CDR3 DNA reads as TGCAGTGCTAGAGACTACTCCGGGAGCTCTTCAGATACGCAGTATTTT. Translation gives CSARDYSGSSSDTQYF.

The gene calls are TRBV5-1 and TRBJ2-1, with 15 positions matching TRBD2. The length of the CDR3 is 20 residues. The junction had 7 bases not matched to a gene; V was cut back by 0 bases and J by 0 bases. Per the germline V gene, CDR1 is SGHRS and CDR2 is YFSETQ. CDR3 sequence (DNA): TGCGCCAGCAGCTTGGCTCCTCCGGGACTAGCGGGAGGCTCCTACAATGAGCAGTTCTTC. Its translation: CASSLAPPGLAGGSYNEQFF.

The genes are TRBV19 and TRBJ1-3; possibly TRBD1 for D (5 bases). Deletions cut 3 bases from V and 0 bases from J, with 21 bases between. Germline V gene data show CDR1 as LNHDA and CDR2 as SQIVND (reference sequence). The CDR3 covers 19 residues. CDR3 in amino acids: CASSIRPRDGGRSGNTIYF. The CDR3 DNA sequence: TGTGCCAGTAGTATCCGGCCCCGGGACGGAGGACGCTCTGGAAACACCATATATTTT.

The chain employs TRBV20-1 and TRBJ2-7; 8 nucleotides agree with TRBD2. The germline V gene has CDR1 DFQATT and CDR2 SNEGSKA (reference sequence). The CDR3 spans 14 residues. V dropped 3 bases and J dropped 0; count of bases not matched to a gene: 4. The DNA for the CDR3 is TGCAGTGCTAGTCATACTAGCGGCTCCTACGAGCAGTACTTC. This gives the protein CSASHTSGSYEQYF.

V usage is TRBV29-1 and J usage is TRBJ2-1; 7 bases align to TRBD1. V lost 7 bases and J lost 6; bases outside the gene matches: 6. The CDR3 has 12 residues. Germline loops: CDR1 SQVTM, CDR2 ANQGSEA. For the CDR3, the DNA is TGCAGCGCCGACAGGGCCGCCAATGAGCAGTTCTTC. As protein: CSADRAANEQFF.

V and J are TRBV27 and TRBJ2-1; 9 nucleotides agree with TRBD2. With V trimmed by 6 bases and J by 7 bases, 10 bases remained unmatched. This CDR3 spans 15 amino acids. Germline V gives CDR1 MNHEY, CDR2 SMNVEV (reference sequence). Here the CDR3 reads CASSLSGSQMNEQFF. The CDR3 nucleotides read TGTGCCAGCAGCCTTAGCGGGAGTCAGATGAATGAGCAGTTCTTC.

The chain couples TRBV15 to TRBJ1-2; TRBD1 might be the D (5 bases). Trimming removed 5 bases at V and 3 bases at J, with 10 bases between. CDR1 LNHNV and CDR2 YYDKDF come from the germline V gene (reference sequence). The CDR3 length is 13 residues. CDR3 loop: CATSLTEDYGYTF. CDR3 bases: TGTGCCACCAGCCTGACAGAAGACTATGGCTACACCTTC.

This clonotype was counted a few times. The chain is built from TRBV13 and TRBJ2-5; the D gene is possibly TRBD1 (7 bases). CDR3 size: 16 residues. Per germline, CDR1 PRHDT and CDR2 FYEKMQ (reference sequence). Trimming stripped 1 base from V and 4 bases from J, with 16 bases between. The CDR3 reads CASSLVGGGRGETQYF. The CDR3 nucleotides read TGTGCCAGCAGCTTAGTAGGAGGGGGCAGGGGAGAGACCCAGTACTTC.